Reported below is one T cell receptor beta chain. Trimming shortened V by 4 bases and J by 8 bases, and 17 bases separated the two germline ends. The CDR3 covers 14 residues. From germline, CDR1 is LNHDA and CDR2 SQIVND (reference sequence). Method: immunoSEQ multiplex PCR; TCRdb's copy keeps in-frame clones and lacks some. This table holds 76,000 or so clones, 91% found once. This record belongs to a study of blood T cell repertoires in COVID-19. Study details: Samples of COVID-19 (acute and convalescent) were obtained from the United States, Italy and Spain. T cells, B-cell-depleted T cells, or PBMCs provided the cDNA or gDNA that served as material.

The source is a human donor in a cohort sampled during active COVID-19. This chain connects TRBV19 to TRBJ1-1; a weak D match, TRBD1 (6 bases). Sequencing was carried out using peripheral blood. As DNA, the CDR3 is TGTGCCAGTAGTAACACAGGGTTTGGGCGCGAAGCTTTCTTT. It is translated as CASSNTGFGREAFF.